These T cell receptor beta chains were read from a single sample in a study of memory CD4+ T cells and cytomegalovirus serostatus. Libraries were prepared by immunoSEQ multiplex PCR; TCRdb keeps only in-frame clonotypes and omits some of them. The table lists around 25,000 clones, about three quarters of them singletons. The sequenced sample consisted of memory CD4+ T cells from blood. These receptor sequences come from an adult in good health and CMV-seronegative. Both conserved end residues are part of each CDR3. Each record gives: V gene, clone size, D gene, CDR3 length, J gene, CDR3 DNA, CDR3 protein. The D gene is left open where the match is weak. Clone sizes are given selectively: once, few, many, or a class where the clone is expanded.

V gene: TRBV30
clone size: -
D gene: -
CDR3 length: 13
J gene: TRBJ1-2
CDR3 DNA: TGTGCCTGGAGTCCCAGCCCTAACTATGGCTACACCTTC
CDR3 protein: CAWSPSPNYGYTF

V gene: TRBV19
clone size: few
D gene: -
CDR3 length: 13
J gene: TRBJ1-1
CDR3 DNA: TGTGCCAGTATCAGAACCGGCAGCACTGAAGCTTTCTTT
CDR3 protein: CASIRTGSTEAFF

V gene: TRBV7-2
clone size: -
D gene: TRBD1
CDR3 length: 16
J gene: TRBJ2-7
CDR3 DNA: TGTGCCAGCAGCTTAGACGGGACAGTGGATCACTACGAGCAGTACTTC
CDR3 protein: CASSLDGTVDHYEQYF

V gene: TRBV18
clone size: -
D gene: -
CDR3 length: 13
J gene: TRBJ1-1
CDR3 DNA: TGTGCCAGCTCACCAGTAAATCAGGGTGAAGCTTTCTTT
CDR3 protein: CASSPVNQGEAFF

V gene: TRBV6-5
clone size: once
D gene: -
CDR3 length: 13
J gene: TRBJ2-7
CDR3 DNA: TGTGCCAGCAGGGGAGACGGACTCTACGAGCAGTACTTC
CDR3 protein: CASRGDGLYEQYF

V gene: TRBV19
clone size: -
D gene: -
CDR3 length: 14
J gene: TRBJ2-5
CDR3 DNA: TGTGCCAGTAGTATACCGGCGGTCCAAGAGACCCAGTACTTC
CDR3 protein: CASSIPAVQETQYF

V gene: TRBV14
clone size: few
D gene: TRBD2
CDR3 length: 15
J gene: TRBJ2-3
CDR3 DNA: TGTGCCAGCAGCCACGGGGACTACCCTACAGATACGCAGTATTTT
CDR3 protein: CASSHGDYPTDTQYF

V gene: TRBV7-6
clone size: -
D gene: -
CDR3 length: 14
J gene: TRBJ2-5
CDR3 DNA: TGTGCCAGCACCACCATAGCAGGCGGAGAGACCCAGTACTTC
CDR3 protein: CASTTIAGGETQYF

V gene: TRBV29-1
clone size: once
D gene: TRBD1
CDR3 length: 14
J gene: TRBJ2-3
CDR3 DNA: TGCAGCGTTGAGGGACAGATAGGCACAGATACGCAGTATTTT
CDR3 protein: CSVEGQIGTDTQYF

V gene: TRBV19
clone size: -
D gene: -
CDR3 length: 12
J gene: TRBJ1-1
CDR3 DNA: TGTGCCAGCTATCAGGGGAGATCTGAAGCTTTCTTT
CDR3 protein: CASYQGRSEAFF

V gene: TRBV30
clone size: -
D gene: TRBD2
CDR3 length: 15
J gene: TRBJ2-3
CDR3 DNA: TGTGCCTGGACTAGCGGGAGAAATGTTTTGGATACGCAGTATTTT
CDR3 protein: CAWTSGRNVLDTQYF

V gene: TRBV5-1
clone size: -
D gene: TRBD1
CDR3 length: 15
J gene: TRBJ1-4
CDR3 DNA: TGCGCCAGCAGCTTACAGGGGGCGACTAATGAAAAACTGTTTTTT
CDR3 protein: CASSLQGATNEKLFF

V gene: TRBV30
clone size: -
D gene: -
CDR3 length: 13
J gene: TRBJ1-2
CDR3 DNA: TGTGCCTGGAGTGTATCCCGGATAGGCGGCTACACCTTC
CDR3 protein: CAWSVSRIGGYTF

V gene: TRBV7-2
clone size: -
D gene: -
CDR3 length: 14
J gene: TRBJ2-3
CDR3 DNA: TGTGCCAGCAGCTCCGCCTTTAGCACAGATACGCAGTATTTT
CDR3 protein: CASSSAFSTDTQYF

V gene: TRBV6-6
clone size: -
D gene: TRBD2
CDR3 length: 14
J gene: TRBJ2-1
CDR3 DNA: TGTGCCAGCAGTCCCGGGACTAGTAATGATGAGCAGTTCTTC
CDR3 protein: CASSPGTSNDEQFF

V gene: TRBV7-9
clone size: -
D gene: -
CDR3 length: 13
J gene: TRBJ2-2
CDR3 DNA: TGTGCCAGCATCCTAATTAGCGTCGGGGAGCTGTTTTTT
CDR3 protein: CASILISVGELFF

V gene: TRBV27
clone size: -
D gene: -
CDR3 length: 14
J gene: TRBJ1-3
CDR3 DNA: TGTGCCAGCATGGACTCCGGGAATAGATACACCATATATTTT
CDR3 protein: CASMDSGNRYTIYF

V gene: TRBV28
clone size: -
D gene: TRBD1
CDR3 length: 15
J gene: TRBJ2-1
CDR3 DNA: TGTGCCAGCAGTCTGACAGGGATAAGGGGCAATGAGCAGTTCTTC
CDR3 protein: CASSLTGIRGNEQFF

V gene: TRBV10-2
clone size: -
D gene: -
CDR3 length: 11
J gene: TRBJ2-7
CDR3 DNA: TGCGCCAGCAGTGTCGCTTACGAGCAGTACTTC
CDR3 protein: CASSVAYEQYF

V gene: TRBV29-1
clone size: -
D gene: TRBD1
CDR3 length: 15
J gene: TRBJ1-2
CDR3 DNA: TGCAGCGTTGATCGAGGACAGGGGGCTTCCTATGGCTACACCTTC
CDR3 protein: CSVDRGQGASYGYTF

V gene: TRBV11-3
clone size: -
D gene: -
CDR3 length: 15
J gene: TRBJ2-3
CDR3 DNA: TGTGCCAGCAGCCTTGACGGAGGCTTCACAGATACGCAGTATTTT
CDR3 protein: CASSLDGGFTDTQYF

V gene: TRBV7-8
clone size: -
D gene: -
CDR3 length: 14
J gene: TRBJ1-2
CDR3 DNA: TGTGCCAGCAGCTTGGGGGAGTTGAACTATGGCTACACCTTC
CDR3 protein: CASSLGELNYGYTF

V gene: TRBV18
clone size: -
D gene: -
CDR3 length: 12
J gene: TRBJ2-7
CDR3 DNA: TGTGCCAGCTCACCAAATGAACACGAGCAGTACTTC
CDR3 protein: CASSPNEHEQYF

V gene: TRBV5-1
clone size: -
D gene: -
CDR3 length: 14
J gene: TRBJ1-2
CDR3 DNA: TGCGCCAGCAGCTCAGCGTTACAGGGTAGTGGCTACACCTTC
CDR3 protein: CASSSALQGSGYTF

V gene: TRBV29-1
clone size: -
D gene: -
CDR3 length: 11
J gene: TRBJ2-5
CDR3 DNA: TGCAGCGTTGAAGTTCAAGAGACCCAGTACTTC
CDR3 protein: CSVEVQETQYF

V gene: TRBV2
clone size: few
D gene: TRBD1
CDR3 length: 15
J gene: TRBJ1-5
CDR3 DNA: TGTGCCAGCAGTAAGGGACAGGGAGCAAGTCAGCCCCAGCATTTT
CDR3 protein: CASSKGQGASQPQHF

V gene: TRBV5-1
clone size: -
D gene: TRBD2
CDR3 length: 15
J gene: TRBJ2-1
CDR3 DNA: TGCGCCAGCAGCTTGACGTCTAGCGGGAGGGGGGAGCAGTTCTTC
CDR3 protein: CASSLTSSGRGEQFF

V gene: TRBV18
clone size: -
D gene: -
CDR3 length: 13
J gene: TRBJ2-5
CDR3 DNA: TGTGCCAGCTCACCCGGGGCTGAAGAGACCCAGTACTTC
CDR3 protein: CASSPGAEETQYF

V gene: TRBV18
clone size: -
D gene: TRBD1
CDR3 length: 15
J gene: TRBJ1-2
CDR3 DNA: TGTGCCAGCTCACCTCCGGGGACAGAGTCCTATGGCTACACCTTC
CDR3 protein: CASSPPGTESYGYTF

V gene: TRBV6-5
clone size: few
D gene: TRBD1
CDR3 length: 14
J gene: TRBJ2-7
CDR3 DNA: TGTGCCAGCAGTAGGGGACAGGGGGCCTACGAGCAGTACTTC
CDR3 protein: CASSRGQGAYEQYF